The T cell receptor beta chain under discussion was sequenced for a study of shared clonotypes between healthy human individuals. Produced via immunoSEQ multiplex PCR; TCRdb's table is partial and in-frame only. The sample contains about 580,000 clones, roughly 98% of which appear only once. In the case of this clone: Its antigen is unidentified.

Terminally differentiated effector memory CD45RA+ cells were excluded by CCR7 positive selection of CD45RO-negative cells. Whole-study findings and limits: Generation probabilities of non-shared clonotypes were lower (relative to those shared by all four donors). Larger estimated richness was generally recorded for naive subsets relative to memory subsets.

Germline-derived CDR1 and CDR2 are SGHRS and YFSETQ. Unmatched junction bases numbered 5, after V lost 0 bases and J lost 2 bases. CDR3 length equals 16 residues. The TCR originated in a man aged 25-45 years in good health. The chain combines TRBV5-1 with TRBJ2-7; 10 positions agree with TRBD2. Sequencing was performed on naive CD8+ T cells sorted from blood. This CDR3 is CASSLAELAGTYEQYF. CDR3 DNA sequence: TGCGCCAGCAGCTTGGCCGAACTAGCGGGAACCTACGAGCAGTACTTC. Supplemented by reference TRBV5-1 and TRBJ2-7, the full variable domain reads KAGVTQTPRYLIKTRGQQVTLSCSPISGHRSVSWYQQTPGQGLQFLFEYFSETQRNKGNFPGRFSGRQFSNSRSEMNVSTLELGDSALYLCASSLAELAGTYEQYFGPGTRLTVT.